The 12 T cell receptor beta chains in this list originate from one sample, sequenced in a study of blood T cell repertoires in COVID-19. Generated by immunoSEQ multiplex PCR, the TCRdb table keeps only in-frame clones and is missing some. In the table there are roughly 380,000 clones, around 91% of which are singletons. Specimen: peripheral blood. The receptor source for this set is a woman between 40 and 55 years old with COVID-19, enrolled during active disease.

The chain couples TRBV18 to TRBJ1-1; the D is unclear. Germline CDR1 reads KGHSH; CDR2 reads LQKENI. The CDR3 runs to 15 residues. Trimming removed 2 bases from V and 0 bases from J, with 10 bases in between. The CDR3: CASSPRLQMNTEAFF. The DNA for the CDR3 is TGTGCCAGCTCACCAAGATTACAGATGAACACTGAAGCTTTCTTT.

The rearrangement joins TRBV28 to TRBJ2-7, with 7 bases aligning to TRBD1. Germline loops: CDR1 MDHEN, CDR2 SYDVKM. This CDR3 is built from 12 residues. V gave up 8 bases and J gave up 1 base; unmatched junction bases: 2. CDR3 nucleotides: TGTGCCAGCCTACAGGGGTCCTACGAGCAGTACTTC. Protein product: CASLQGSYEQYF.

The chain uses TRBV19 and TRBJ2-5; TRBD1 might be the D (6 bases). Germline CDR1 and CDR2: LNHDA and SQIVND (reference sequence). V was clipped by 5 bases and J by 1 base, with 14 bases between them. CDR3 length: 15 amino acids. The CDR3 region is CASSWGQWGQETQYF. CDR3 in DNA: TGTGCCAGTAGTTGGGGGCAGTGGGGCCAAGAGACCCAGTACTTC.

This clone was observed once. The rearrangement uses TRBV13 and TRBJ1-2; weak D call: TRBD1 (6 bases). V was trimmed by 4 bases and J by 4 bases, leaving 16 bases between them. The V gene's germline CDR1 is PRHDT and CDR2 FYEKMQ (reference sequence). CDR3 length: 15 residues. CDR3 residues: CASSSHRVTPYGYTF. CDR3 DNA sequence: TGTGCCAGCAGCTCGCACAGGGTCACCCCCTATGGCTACACCTTC.

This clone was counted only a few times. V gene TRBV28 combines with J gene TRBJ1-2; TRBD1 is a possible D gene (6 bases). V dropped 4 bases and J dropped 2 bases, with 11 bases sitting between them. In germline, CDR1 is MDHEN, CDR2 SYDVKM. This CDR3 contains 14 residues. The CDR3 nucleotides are TGTGCCAGCAGTTACGGGGACATAAACTATGGCTACACCTTC. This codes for CASSYGDINYGYTF.

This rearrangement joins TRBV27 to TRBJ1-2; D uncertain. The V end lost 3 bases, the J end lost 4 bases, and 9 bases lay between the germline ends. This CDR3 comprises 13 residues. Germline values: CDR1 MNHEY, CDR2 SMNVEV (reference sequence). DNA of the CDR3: TGTGCCAGCAGTTTTACCGAGAGCTATGGCTACACCTTC. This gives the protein CASSFTESYGYTF.

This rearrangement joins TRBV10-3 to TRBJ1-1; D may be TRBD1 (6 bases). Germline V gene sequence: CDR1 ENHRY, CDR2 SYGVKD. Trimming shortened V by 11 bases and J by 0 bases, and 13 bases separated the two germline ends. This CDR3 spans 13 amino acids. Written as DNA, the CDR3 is TGTGCCTCCACACAGGGAATGAACACTGAAGCTTTCTTT. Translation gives CASTQGMNTEAFF.

CDR3 nucleotide sequence: TGTGCCAGCTCACCTACCACGGAGCTGAACACTGAAGCTTTCTTT. Its translation: CASSPTTELNTEAFF. This chain connects TRBV18 to TRBJ1-1, with unresolved D. V lost 3 bases to trimming and J lost 0 bases, with 11 bases between them. Germline values: CDR1 KGHSH, CDR2 LQKENI. The CDR3 loop spans 15 amino acids.

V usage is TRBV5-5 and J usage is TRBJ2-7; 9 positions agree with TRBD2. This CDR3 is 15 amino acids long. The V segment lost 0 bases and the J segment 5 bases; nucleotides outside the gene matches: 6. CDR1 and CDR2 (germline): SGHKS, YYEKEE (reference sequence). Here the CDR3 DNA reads TGTGCCAGCAGCTTGGCGGCGGGAGGGGACCACGAGCAGTACTTC. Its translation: CASSLAAGGDHEQYF.

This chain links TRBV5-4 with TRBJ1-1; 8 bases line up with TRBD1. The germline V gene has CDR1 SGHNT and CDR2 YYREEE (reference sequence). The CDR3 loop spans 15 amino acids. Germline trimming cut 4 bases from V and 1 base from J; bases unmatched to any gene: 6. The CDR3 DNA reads TGTGCCAGCAGCCACTCAGGACAGGGGAACACTGAAGCTTTCTTT. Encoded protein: CASSHSGQGNTEAFF.

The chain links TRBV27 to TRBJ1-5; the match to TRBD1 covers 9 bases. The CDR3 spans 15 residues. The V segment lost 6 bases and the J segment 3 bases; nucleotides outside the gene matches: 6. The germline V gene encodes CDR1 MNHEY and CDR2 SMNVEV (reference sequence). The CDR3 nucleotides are TGTGCCAGCAGATTAAACAGGGGGCCCAATCAGCCCCAGCATTTT. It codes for CASRLNRGPNQPQHF.

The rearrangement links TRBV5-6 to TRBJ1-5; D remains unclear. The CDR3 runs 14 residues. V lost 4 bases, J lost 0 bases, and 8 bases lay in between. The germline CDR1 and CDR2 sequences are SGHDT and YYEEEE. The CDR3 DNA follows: TGTGCCAGCAGCCGGGTAGATAGCAATCAGCCCCAGCATTTT. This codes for CASSRVDSNQPQHF.